This T cell receptor (beta chain) was profiled in a study of identical twins. Study-wide results and limits: Those out-of-frame alpha sequences shared by twins showed an excess of low generation probability.

V was shortened by 4 bases and J by 5 bases, with 14 bases between the two germline ends. In germline, CDR1 is SGHRS, CDR2 YFSETQ. This CDR3 region has 14 residues. In its sample, this clonotype was seen many times. What it binds is not known. MiXCR, applied by TCRdb to the 5' RACE reads, yields one record per CDR3 protein. The sample gives hundreds of thousands of distinct CDR3 sequences, about 7% of which show up once; 3% to 4% is in the top ten. These same data were also listed under a study on yellow fever vaccine responses in identical twins.

The rearrangement uses TRBV5-1 and TRBJ2-3, with D perhaps being TRBD1 or TRBD2 (5 bases each). The sequencing sample was made of memory (CD45RO+) T cells sorted from blood. The receptor's source is a woman in her late teens or twenties in good health. DNA of the CDR3: TGCGCCAGCAGCGCCTCGAGGGGCGGAGATACGCAGTATTTT. Amino acid sequence: CASSASRGGDTQYF.